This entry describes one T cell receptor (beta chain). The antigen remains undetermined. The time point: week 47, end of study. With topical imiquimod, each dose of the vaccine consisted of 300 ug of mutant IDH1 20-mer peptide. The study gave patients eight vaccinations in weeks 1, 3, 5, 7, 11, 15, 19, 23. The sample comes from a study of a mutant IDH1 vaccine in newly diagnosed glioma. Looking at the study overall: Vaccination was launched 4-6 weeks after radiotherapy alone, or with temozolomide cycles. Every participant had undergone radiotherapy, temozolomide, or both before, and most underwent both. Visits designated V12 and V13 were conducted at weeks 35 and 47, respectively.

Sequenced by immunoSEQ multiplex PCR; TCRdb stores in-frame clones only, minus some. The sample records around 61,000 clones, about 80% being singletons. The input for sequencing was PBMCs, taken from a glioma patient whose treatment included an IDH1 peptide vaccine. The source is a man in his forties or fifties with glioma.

In DNA form, the CDR3 reads TGTGCCGGGGGAGGGGGGACCACTGAAGCTTTCTTT. The encoded protein is CAGGGGTTEAFF. The chain combines TRBV30 with TRBJ1-1; D may be TRBD1 (6 bases). The V end lost 8 bases, the J end lost 4 bases, and 14 bases lay between the germline ends. Germline assignment: CDR1 GTSNPN and CDR2 SVGIG (reference sequence). The CDR3 consists of 12 residues.